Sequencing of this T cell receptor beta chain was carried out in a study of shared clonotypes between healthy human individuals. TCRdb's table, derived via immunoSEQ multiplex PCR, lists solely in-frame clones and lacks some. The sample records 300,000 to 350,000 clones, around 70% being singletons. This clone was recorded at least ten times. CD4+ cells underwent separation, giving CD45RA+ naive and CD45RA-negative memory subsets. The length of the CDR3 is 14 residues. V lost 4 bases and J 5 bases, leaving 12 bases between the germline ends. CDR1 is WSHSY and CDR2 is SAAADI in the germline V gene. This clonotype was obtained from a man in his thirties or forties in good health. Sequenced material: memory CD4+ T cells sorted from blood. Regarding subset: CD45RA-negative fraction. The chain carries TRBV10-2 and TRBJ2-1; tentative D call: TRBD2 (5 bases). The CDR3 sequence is CASSGPATNNEQFF. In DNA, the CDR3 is TGCGCCAGCAGTGGCCCGGCGACTAACAATGAGCAGTTCTTC.